This note documents a single T cell receptor (beta chain) sequence. These data belong to a study of cytomegalovirus exposure and HLA in healthy donors. Researchers ran the PCR with 60 Vbeta and 13 Jbeta primers. TCRdb's copy holds only in-frame clones and misses some; the assay was immunoSEQ multiplex PCR. The sample consists of around 62,000 clones, roughly 80% of them appearing once. This CDR3 has 13 residues. Germline V gene data show CDR1 as SGHRS and CDR2 as YFSETQ. The V and J ends lost 2 bases and 8 bases, in that order; junction bases with no gene match: 2. The rearrangement links TRBV5-1 to TRBJ2-2, with 8 bases that match TRBD1. Sequenced: PBMCs. The source is a woman aged 25 to 45 in good health and CMV-seronegative. This CDR3 reads CASSFRGLGELFF. CDR3 DNA: TGCGCCAGCAGCTTCAGGGGGCTAGGGGAGCTGTTTTTT.